This TCR beta chain was identified in a study of a mutant IDH1 vaccine in newly diagnosed glioma. Whole-study context: Treatment recipients were approximately 60% male and approximately 40% female, and their mean age was around 39 years. Patients arrived already treated with radiotherapy, temozolomide, or both, most having had both. Visit V12 was conducted at week 35 as the safety follow-up. Visit V13 came later, at week 47.

Time point specified: week 35, safety follow-up. Doses comprised 300 ug of mutant IDH1 20-mer peptide each, plus topical imiquimod. With regard to this clone: The antigen is unknown.

Findings of the study overall: Pseudoprogression appeared independent of alterations in top peripheral clonotypes.

The CDR3 loop spans 16 amino acids. In germline, CDR1 is LGHNA, CDR2 YNFKEQ. The V end lost 0 bases, the J end lost 3 bases, and 15 bases lay between the germline ends. Measured with immunoSEQ multiplex PCR; TCRdb has only the in-frame clones, and not every one. The sample contains about 44,000 clones, about 76% of which appear only once. The sample here was PBMCs, taken from a glioma patient whose treatment included an IDH1 peptide vaccine. V and J are TRBV4-2 and TRBJ2-7, with D perhaps being TRBD1 or TRBD2 (6 bases each). This clonotype was sampled from a woman aged 40 to 50 with glioma. Some clones in this sample may be carry-over from other donors' samples. CDR3 nucleotides: TGTGCCAGCAGCCAAGATAGCGGACAGCTAGGCTACGAGCAGTACTTC. It codes for CASSQDSGQLGYEQYF.